This T cell receptor (beta chain) was retrieved from a study of blood T cell repertoires in COVID-19. For the study at large: PBMCs, B-cell-depleted T cells, or T cells provided the cDNA or gDNA that made up the material.

Trimming shortened V by 7 bases and J by 7 bases, and 6 bases separated the two germline ends. Germline CDR1 and CDR2: KGHDR and SFDVKD. The CDR3 spans 10 residues. Original methodology: Reference gene primers were amplified, and this amplification served to estimate nucleated cell counts. The table came from immunoSEQ multiplex PCR; TCRdb's copy has only in-frame clones and leaves some out. The DNA gave D and trimming, while V, J and clone size come from that table. The sample lists 150,000 or so clones; approximately 90% were seen once. V is TRBV24-1 and J is TRBJ1-1; D gene uncertain. This clonotype originated in a man between 18 and 35 years old with acute or convalescent COVID-19. The sequencing input was peripheral blood. The CDR3 region is CATRRVEAFF. The CDR3 bases are TGTGCCACCAGGAGAGTTGAAGCTTTCTTT.